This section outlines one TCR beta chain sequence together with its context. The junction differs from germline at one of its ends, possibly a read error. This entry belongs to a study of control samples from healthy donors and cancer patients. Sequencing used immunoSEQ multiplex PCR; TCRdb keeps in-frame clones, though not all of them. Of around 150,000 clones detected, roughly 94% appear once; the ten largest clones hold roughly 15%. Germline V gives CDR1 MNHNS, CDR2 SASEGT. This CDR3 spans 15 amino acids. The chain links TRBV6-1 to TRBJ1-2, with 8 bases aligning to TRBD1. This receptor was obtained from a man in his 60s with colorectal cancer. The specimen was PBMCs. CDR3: CASREDRGDGYGYTF. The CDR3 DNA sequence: TGTGCCAGCAGGGAAGACAGGGGAGACGGGTATGGCTACACCTTC.